The source of this TCR beta chain is a study of T cell responses to AZD1222 COVID-19 vaccine listed by TCRdb under 2021. Background for the entire study: AZD1222 recipients whose second dose came at about 4 weeks and those whose second dose came at about 12 weeks were combined into one group, since spike-specific TCR depth and breadth did not differ between the two schedules. Trial participants were enrolled by age into subgroups of 18-55, 56-69 and 70-plus years, and about 150, 27 and 61 TCR-sequenced participants, respectively, were included in these subgroups. A total of 230 to 250 trial participants underwent TCR sequencing, of whom about 200 had received two doses of AZD1222 and around 25 had received two doses of the MenACWY control vaccine.

As for this clone: Its antigen remains unidentified. No base quality values were provided; no much bigger clone lies one nucleotide off.

The investigation overall reported the following: The 56-69-year group was small, and its depth increase did not reach significance, likely because of low power. After two AZD1222 doses, spike-specific TCR breadth and depth were significantly higher than at day 0 and than in MenACWY recipients. Vaccine-associated CD4 TCRs spanned the whole spike protein, with dominant responses in regions 160-218 and 743-854. Reportedly, almost half of the unique spike-specific TCRs recognized epitopes lying outside the regions that are mutated in the B.1.351 and B.1.1.7 variants. Most participants were white British and females outnumbered males, and the authors suggested that clonal diversity may have been underestimated. Conclusions about previously exposed vaccinees are limited, since just five or six AZD1222 recipients were seropositive for SARS-CoV-2 at baseline. Because no day 14 peak-response samples were available, repertoires were characterized only after the peak T cell response.

The CDR3 regions of human TCRbeta chains were analyzed by immunosequencing. Processing in the source paper ran as follows. TCRs in the repertoires were compared against a reference library of SARS-CoV-2-specific TCRs that had been generated with the MIRA antigen-specificity platform. Breadth was defined as the fraction of unique TCRs that were SARS-CoV-2-associated, and depth was defined as the fraction of total T cells that were SARS-CoV-2-associated. Using the MIRA data, each spike-specific TCR was assigned both to the spike region to which the TCR was reactive and to a CD4 or CD8 class. Log10-transformed breadth and depth values were compared by one-way ANOVA with Sidak's multiple comparisons tests. What TCRdb holds here is the immuneACCESS table cut down to in-frame rearrangements. Part of the clones is not present; checked against another copy, under half of the missing clones reflect an unresolved V gene, and the others are unexplained. The V and J calls and the clone size are those of that table, but D and trimming were determined from the DNA. This sample has roughly 80,000 clones in its table, and about 90% of those were observed once. Of the sample, around 5% is held by the ten largest clones.

The CDR3 sequence holds 11 residues, the cysteine and phenylalanine included. The CDR3 DNA has 33 bases and is translated from base 1. Cut back by 4 bases and 6 bases, the V and J ends lie 5 bases apart. In light of the paper, this sample's time point label describes: baseline before first vaccination. The vaccinee samples were drawn from two UK trials, COV001 and COV002, one of which was a single-blind randomized controlled phase 2/3 trial testing AZD1222 (ChAdOx1 nCoV-19) in healthy adults. Trial participant PBMC samples were collected at day 0 and day 28 after the second dose for TCRbeta chain sequencing.

Recombination connected TRBV12-3 or TRBV12-4 to TRBJ2-3; the D segment cannot be called with confidence. The specimen was peripheral blood, collected on day 0 of AZD1222 vaccination. The receptor was isolated from an adult in good health. The sequence in DNA is TGTGCCAGCAGTTCCAGGGATACGCAGTATTTT. The translation is CASSSRDTQYF.